Listed below are T cell receptor beta chains from one sample, sequenced in a study of beta chain features in type 1 diabetes. TCRdb's copy holds only in-frame clones and misses some; the assay was immunoSEQ multiplex PCR. The table shows about 110,000 clones, with approximately 39% occurring only once. The sequencing input was stem cell memory CD4+ T cells from blood. Receptors were obtained from a woman aged 18 to 35 in good health. CDR3s include the opening cysteine and the closing phenylalanine or tryptophan. The D gene is left open where the match is weak. Clone size is given for some rows only: seen once, a few or many times, or a class if the clone is expanded.

J gene | V gene | D gene | clone size | CDR3 protein | CDR3 DNA
TRBJ2-1 | TRBV7-9 | TRBD2 | NA | CASSGTGLAGYNEQFF | TGTGCCAGCAGCGGTACCGGGCTAGCGGGATACAATGAGCAGTTCTTC
TRBJ2-5 | TRBV19 | NA | NA | CASSFLAQETQYF | TGTGCCAGTAGTTTTCTAGCCCAAGAGACCCAGTACTTC
TRBJ2-1 | TRBV7-3 | TRBD2 | NA | CASSFPSGNNEQFF | TGTGCCAGCAGCTTTCCTAGCGGAAACAATGAGCAGTTCTTC
TRBJ2-1 | TRBV7-2 | NA | many | CASSSTGVPFF | TGTGCCAGCAGCTCCACGGGAGTCCCGTTCTTC
TRBJ1-5 | TRBV28 | TRBD1 | NA | CASSSGTGERPQHF | TGTGCCAGCAGTTCCGGGACAGGGGAGCGGCCCCAGCATTTT
TRBJ1-1 | TRBV27 | NA | few | CASSLGPGRRNTEAFF | TGTGCCAGCAGTTTGGGCCCAGGGAGGAGGAACACTGAAGCTTTCTTT
TRBJ2-7 | TRBV11-2 | NA | few | CASSLRGLYEQYF | TGTGCCAGCAGCTTAAGGGGTCTCTACGAGCAGTACTTC
TRBJ2-7 | TRBV7-9 | NA | NA | CASSQRQAYEQYF | TGTGCCAGCAGCCAACGACAGGCCTACGAGCAGTACTTC
TRBJ2-3 | TRBV7-2 | TRBD2 | few | CASSLGAGGLTDTQYF | TGTGCCAGCAGCTTAGGAGCGGGAGGTCTCACAGATACGCAGTATTTT
TRBJ1-2 | TRBV6-6 | NA | NA | CASSYSISTGSGYTF | TGTGCCAGCAGTTACTCGATTAGCACCGGGTCCGGCTACACCTTC
TRBJ2-1 | TRBV5-1 | TRBD2 | NA | CASSFRTSGSREQFF | TGCGCCAGCAGCTTCCGGACTAGCGGGAGCCGTGAGCAGTTCTTC
TRBJ2-5 | TRBV5-4 | NA | few | CASSLYSGTATQETQYF | TGTGCCAGCAGCTTGTATTCCGGGACTGCTACCCAAGAGACCCAGTACTTC
TRBJ2-6 | TRBV5-1 | NA | NA | CASSPQGVTGANVLTF | TGCGCCAGCAGCCCACAGGGTGTTACTGGGGCCAACGTCCTGACTTTC
TRBJ2-1 | TRBV28 | NA | few | CASSSQRDEQFF | TGTGCCAGCAGTTCGCAGAGGGATGAGCAGTTCTTC
TRBJ1-2 | TRBV7-2 | NA | few | CASSNLAGIRGYTF | TGTGCCAGCAGCAACTTGGCGGGGATTCGTGGCTACACCTTC
TRBJ2-7 | TRBV18 | NA | few | CASSRLISEPGAYEQYF | TGTGCCAGCTCACGACTTATATCGGAGCCCGGCGCCTACGAGCAGTACTTC
TRBJ1-2 | TRBV11-2 | NA | NA | CASSLSPSRAGFSYGYTF | TGTGCCAGCAGCTTGTCCCCAAGCAGGGCAGGGTTCAGCTATGGCTACACCTTC
TRBJ1-5 | TRBV7-2 | TRBD1 | NA | CASSSRTGNQPQHF | TGTGCCAGCAGCTCCCGGACAGGTAATCAGCCCCAGCATTTT
TRBJ2-7 | TRBV7-2 | NA | few | CASSLSPGYEQYF | TGTGCCAGCAGCTTATCCCCAGGGTACGAGCAGTACTTC
TRBJ1-2 | TRBV6-1 | NA | few | CASSLTRVVGYTF | TGTGCCAGCAGCCTAACACGGGTAGTTGGCTACACCTTC
TRBJ1-2 | TRBV28 | NA | NA | CASSLTGLGYGYTF | TGTGCCAGCAGTCTAACAGGTTTAGGCTATGGCTACACCTTC
TRBJ2-1 | TRBV30 | TRBD2 | few | CAWSTGLAGGRNEQFF | TGTGCCTGGAGTACGGGACTAGCGGGAGGGAGAAATGAGCAGTTCTTC
TRBJ1-5 | TRBV13 | NA | few | CASSLNKQPQHF | TGTGCCAGCAGCCTCAACAAACAGCCCCAGCATTTT
TRBJ2-5 | TRBV7-9 | TRBD2 | NA | CASSLARTSGPRETQYF | TGTGCCAGCAGCTTGGCCCGGACTAGCGGCCCTAGGGAGACCCAGTACTTC
TRBJ2-7 | TRBV7-3 | TRBD2 | few | CASSLAGTSGYEQYF | TGTGCCAGCAGCTTGGCCGGGACTAGCGGCTACGAGCAGTACTTC
TRBJ1-1 | TRBV9 | NA | NA | CASSATTRNTEAFF | TGTGCCAGCAGCGCCACGACAAGGAACACTGAAGCTTTCTTT
TRBJ2-2 | TRBV23-1 | NA | few | CASSRRTVETGELFF | TGCGCCAGCAGTCGACGGACAGTAGAAACCGGGGAGCTGTTTTTT
TRBJ2-2 | TRBV7-7 | TRBD1 | NA | CASSLGGVNTGELFF | TGTGCTAGCAGCTTAGGGGGCGTAAACACCGGGGAGCTGTTTTTT
TRBJ2-1 | TRBV9 | TRBD1 | NA | CASSALARDRASSYNEQFF | TGTGCCAGCAGCGCATTAGCCCGGGACAGGGCGAGCTCCTACAATGAGCAGTTCTTC
TRBJ2-7 | TRBV5-1 | TRBD1 | NA | CASSSQTGTVSYEQYF | TGCGCCAGCAGCTCTCAAACCGGGACAGTCTCCTACGAGCAGTACTTC
TRBJ2-2 | TRBV18 | NA | NA | CASSPQYSTGELFF | TGTGCCAGCTCACCACAGTACAGCACCGGGGAGCTGTTTTTT
TRBJ2-1 | TRBV7-9 | TRBD1 | NA | CASSLQTGGPNEQFF | TGTGCCAGCAGCTTGCAAACAGGGGGTCCCAATGAGCAGTTCTTC
TRBJ2-1 | TRBV30 | TRBD2 | NA | CAWGTSNEQFF | TGTGCCTGGGGGACTAGCAATGAGCAGTTCTTC
TRBJ2-2 | TRBV5-1 | NA | NA | CASSLVSRVGELFF | TGCGCCAGCAGCTTGGTGAGCCGGGTCGGGGAGCTGTTTTTT
TRBJ1-4 | TRBV18 | NA | NA | CASSRDWPSEKLFF | TGTGCCAGCTCCCGGGACTGGCCTTCTGAAAAACTGTTTTTT
TRBJ2-7 | TRBV27 | TRBD1 | NA | CASSSNRGPSYEQYF | TGTGCCAGCAGTTCCAACAGGGGGCCCTCCTACGAGCAGTACTTC
TRBJ1-2 | TRBV7-2 | TRBD1 | NA | CASSPTGAYGYTF | TGTGCCAGCAGCCCGACAGGGGCCTATGGCTACACCTTC
TRBJ1-4 | TRBV30 | NA | NA | CAWSIAGVGKLFF | TGTGCCTGGAGTATAGCGGGAGTCGGAAAACTGTTTTTT
TRBJ1-2 | TRBV6-4 | TRBD1 | NA | CASRPDRASSYGYTF | TGTGCCAGCAGGCCCGACAGGGCGAGTAGCTATGGCTACACCTTC
TRBJ2-3 | TRBV5-4 | TRBD2 | NA | CASSKGLAAKSDTQYF | TGTGCCAGCAGCAAAGGACTAGCGGCAAAATCAGATACGCAGTATTTT